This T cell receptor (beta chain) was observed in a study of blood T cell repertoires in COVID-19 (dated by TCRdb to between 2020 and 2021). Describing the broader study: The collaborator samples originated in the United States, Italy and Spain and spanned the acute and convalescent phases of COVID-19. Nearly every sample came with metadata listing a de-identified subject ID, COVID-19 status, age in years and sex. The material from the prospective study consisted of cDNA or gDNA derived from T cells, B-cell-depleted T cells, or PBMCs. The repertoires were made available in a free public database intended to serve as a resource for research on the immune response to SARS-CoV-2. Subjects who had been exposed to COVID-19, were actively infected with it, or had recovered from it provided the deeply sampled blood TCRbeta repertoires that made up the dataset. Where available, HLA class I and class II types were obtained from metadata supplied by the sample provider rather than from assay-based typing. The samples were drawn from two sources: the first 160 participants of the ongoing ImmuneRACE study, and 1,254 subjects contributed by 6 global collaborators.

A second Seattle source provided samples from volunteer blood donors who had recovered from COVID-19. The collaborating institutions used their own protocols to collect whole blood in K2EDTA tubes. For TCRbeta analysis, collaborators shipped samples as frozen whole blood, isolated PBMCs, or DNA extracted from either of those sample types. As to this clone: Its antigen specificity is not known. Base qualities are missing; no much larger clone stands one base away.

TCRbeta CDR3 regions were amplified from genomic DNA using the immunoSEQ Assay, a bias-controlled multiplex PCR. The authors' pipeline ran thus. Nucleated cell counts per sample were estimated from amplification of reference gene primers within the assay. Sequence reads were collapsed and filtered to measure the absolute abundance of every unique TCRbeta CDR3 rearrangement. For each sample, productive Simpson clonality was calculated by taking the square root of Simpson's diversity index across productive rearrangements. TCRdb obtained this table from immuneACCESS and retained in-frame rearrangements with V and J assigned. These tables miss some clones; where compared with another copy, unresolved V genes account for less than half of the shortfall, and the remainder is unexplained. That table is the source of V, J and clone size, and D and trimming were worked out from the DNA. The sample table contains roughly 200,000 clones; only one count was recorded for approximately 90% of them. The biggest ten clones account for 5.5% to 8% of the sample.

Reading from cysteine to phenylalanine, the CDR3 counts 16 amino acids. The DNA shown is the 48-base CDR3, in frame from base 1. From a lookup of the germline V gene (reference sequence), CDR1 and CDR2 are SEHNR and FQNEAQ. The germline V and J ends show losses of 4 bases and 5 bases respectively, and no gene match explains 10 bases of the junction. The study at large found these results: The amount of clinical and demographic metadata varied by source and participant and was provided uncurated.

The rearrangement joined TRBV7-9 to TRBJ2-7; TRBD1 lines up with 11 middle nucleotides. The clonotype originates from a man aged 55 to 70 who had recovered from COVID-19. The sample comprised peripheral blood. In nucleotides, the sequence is TGTGCCAGCAGCTCATCCCCGGGACAGGGGGGCCACGAGCAGTACTTC. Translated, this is CASSSSPGQGGHEQYF.